The 4 T cell receptor beta chains below were found in one sample sequenced in a study of beta chain features in type 1 diabetes (dated by TCRdb to 2016 to 2019). Library creation used the immunoSEQ multiplex PCR assay. All of the isolated RNA was reverse transcribed with the High Capacity cDNA Reverse Transcription Kit, so expressed TCRB transcripts were sequenced. In its TCRdb copy, this immuneACCESS table keeps in-frame sequences only and misses some clones. Where compared with another copy, unresolved V genes explain less than half of these, and the others have no known cause. The sample table lists tens of thousands of clones, roughly three fifths of them with a count of one. About 2.2% of the sample rests with the top ten. Sequenced: Tregs from blood. The sample's cell subset or site label is to be understood as: regulatory CD4+ T cells. The receptors come from a woman between 18 and 30 years old in good health.

The rearrangement uses TRBV2 and TRBJ2-4, with D possibly matching TRBD2 (6 bases). The CDR3 is 16 residues long. V was clipped by 8 bases and J by 1 base, with 18 bases between them. The germline gives CDR1 SNHLY, CDR2 FYNNEI. The CDR3 region is CASGRGGADAKNIQYF. The CDR3 DNA is TGTGCCAGCGGGCGCGGAGGGGCGGACGCCAAAAACATTCAGTACTTC.

The chain uses TRBV29-1 and TRBJ2-5, with a possible D match to TRBD2 (5 bases). V was clipped by 6 bases and J by 1 base, with 9 bases between them. The CDR3 sequence is 12 residues long. From germline, CDR1 is SQVTM and CDR2 ANQGSEA. CDR3 bases: TGCAGCGTCGGGATATCCCAAGAGACCCAGTACTTC. As protein: CSVGISQETQYF.

This clone was found a few times. The J gene is TRBJ2-1, the V gene TRBV6-1; 9 bases match TRBD2. Germline CDR1 is MNHNS and CDR2 is SASEGT. This CDR3 comprises 13 residues. V dropped 7 bases and J dropped 4; count of bases not matched to a gene: 2. CDR3 nucleotide sequence: TGTGCCAGCACTAGCGGGATTTACAATGAGCAGTTCTTC. Amino acid sequence: CASTSGIYNEQFF.

V and J are TRBV2 and TRBJ2-6; 7 bases line up with TRBD2. Germline trimming cut 1 base from V and 0 bases from J; bases unmatched to any gene: 0. In germline, CDR1 is SNHLY, CDR2 FYNNEI. The CDR3 runs 16 residues. The CDR3: CASSEGGSSGANVLTF. The CDR3 DNA is TGTGCCAGCAGTGAAGGCGGGAGCTCTGGGGCCAACGTCCTGACTTTC. Full variable domain (missing parts from reference TRBV2 and TRBJ2-6): EPEVTQTPSHQVTQMGQEVILRCVPISNHLYFYWYRQILGQKVEFLVSFYNNEISEKSEIFDDQFSVERPDGSNFTLKIRSTKLEDSAMYFCASSEGGSSGANVLTFGAGSRLTVL.